Given below is one TCR beta chain in context. Original methodology: Cell counts per sample came from amplifying reference gene primers. Assay: immunoSEQ multiplex PCR; the TCRdb copy retains only in-frame clones and omits some. The V and J calls and clone size come from that table; D and trimming were worked out from the DNA. This sample has approximately 74,000 clones, with 70% to 90% found just once. This sample was included in a study of blood T cell repertoires in COVID-19. Turning to the study itself: Samples representing acute and convalescent COVID-19 were sourced from the United States, Italy and Spain. PBMCs, B-cell-depleted T cells, or T cells were the source of the cDNA or gDNA that made up the material.

The ends lost 3 bases at V and 2 bases at J; junction bases unmatched: 4. From germline, CDR1 is SEHNR and CDR2 FQNEAQ (reference sequence). The CDR3 covers 14 residues. Input material: peripheral blood. The source of this sequence is a woman at least 80 years old with active or convalescent COVID-19. V gene TRBV7-9 combines with J gene TRBJ2-7, with 7 bases lining up with TRBD1. The CDR3 coding sequence is TGTGCCAGCAGCTTGACAGGGACCCCCTACGAGCAGTACTTC. It codes for CASSLTGTPYEQYF.